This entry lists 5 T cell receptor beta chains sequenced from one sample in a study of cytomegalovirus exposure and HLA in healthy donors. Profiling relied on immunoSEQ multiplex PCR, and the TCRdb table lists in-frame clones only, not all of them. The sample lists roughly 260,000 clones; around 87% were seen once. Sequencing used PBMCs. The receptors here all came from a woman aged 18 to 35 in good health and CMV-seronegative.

CDR3 sequence (DNA): TGTGCCAGCAGGCCCCCGGGGTCGAACACCGGGGAGCTGTTTTTT. The encoded protein is CASRPPGSNTGELFF. The chain carries TRBV14 and TRBJ2-2; D possibly corresponds to TRBD2 (5 bases). CDR3 length: 15 amino acids. Germline lookup yields CDR1 SGHDN and CDR2 FVKESK. The ends were cut back, 6 bases at V and 0 bases at J, with 11 bases in the middle.

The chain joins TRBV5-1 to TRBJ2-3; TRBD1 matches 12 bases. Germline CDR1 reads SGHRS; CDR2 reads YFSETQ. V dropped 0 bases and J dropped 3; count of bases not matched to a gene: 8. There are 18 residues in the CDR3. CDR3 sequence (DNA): TGCGCCAGCAGCTTGGTTGCATTGGGACAGGGGGCAACAGATACGCAGTATTTT. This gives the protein CASSLVALGQGATDTQYF.

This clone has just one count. The CDR3 loop reads CASSVITSGEDSCEQYF. In DNA form, the CDR3 reads TGTGCCAGCAGCGTAATCACTAGCGGGGAAGATTCGTGCGAGCAGTACTTC. The chain carries TRBV9 and TRBJ2-7; TRBD2 matches at 10 bases. The CDR3 contains 17 residues. Per germline, CDR1 SGDLS and CDR2 YYNGEE. Trimming at V came to 1 base and at J to 6 bases, leaving 13 bases not matched to a gene.

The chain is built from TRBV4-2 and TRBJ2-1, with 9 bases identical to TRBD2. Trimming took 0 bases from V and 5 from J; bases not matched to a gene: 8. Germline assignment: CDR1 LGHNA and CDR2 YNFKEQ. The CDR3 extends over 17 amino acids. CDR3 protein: CASSQDGASGENNEQFF. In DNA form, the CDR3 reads TGTGCCAGCAGCCAAGATGGGGCTAGCGGGGAAAACAATGAGCAGTTCTTC.

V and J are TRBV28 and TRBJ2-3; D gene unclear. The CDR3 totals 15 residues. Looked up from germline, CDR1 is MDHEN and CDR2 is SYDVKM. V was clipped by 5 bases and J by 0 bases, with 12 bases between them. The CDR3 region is CASSLITASTDTQYF. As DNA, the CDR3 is TGTGCCAGCAGTCTGATAACTGCTAGCACAGATACGCAGTATTTT.